Listed below are T cell receptor beta chains from one sample, sequenced in a study of PD-1 blockade in classical Hodgkin lymphoma. The assay was immunoSEQ multiplex PCR, and TCRdb's table has in-frame clones only and misses some. The table lists about 13,000 clones, around 80% of them singletons. This specimen consisted of peripheral blood mononuclear cells (PBMCs), obtained at baseline. The receptors were gathered from a human donor with classical Hodgkin lymphoma. The CDR3 runs from the conserved cysteine through the conserved F or W.

v_call | cdr3_aa
TRBV15 | CATSRNRVSPARAQHF
TRBV19 | CASSARAGAVETQYF
TRBV7-6 | CASSLLISYSNQPQHF
TRBV9 | CASSASGGETQYF
TRBV7-9 | CASSLVGLWGNTEAFF
TRBV7-2 | CASSLGRNSGRSEQYF
TRBV18 | CASSSRDRYTDTQYF
TRBV6-1 | CASSEVQGGSLGQPQHF
TRBV19 | CASSPRTAHSNQPQHF
TRBV6-1 | CASRQGLEQYF
TRBV19 | CASSIEHGTYEQYF
TRBV6-5 | CASSYGYGSNQPQHF
TRBV7-9 | CASSLGRFKGADNEQFF
TRBV15 | CATGAGALNTEAFF
TRBV28 | CASSLEQGAIWDEQFF
TRBV25-1 | CASSESSPPYEQYF
TRBV15 | CATSREGRDTQYF
TRBV5-1 | CASSLAVQGPANYGYTF
TRBV28 | CASSRTGRNTEAFF
TRBV7-9 | CASSWWTSPQYF
TRBV5-4 | CASSPGQQQETQYF
TRBV6-5 | CASSYAATDTQYF
TRBV21-1 | CASSNYGTSSYEQYF
TRBV27 | CASSLRERSSYNEQFF
TRBV4-1 | CASSQDGQGHYGYTF
TRBV2 | CASRERGFSYNEQFF
TRBV6-1 | CASSEVLGNLAEAFF
TRBV19 | CASSPSGTELYEQYF
TRBV30 | CAWSVGDRLGLNYEQYF
TRBV15 | CATSRDRPARGDYEQYF
TRBV28 | CASIKTFSYEQYF
TRBV7-2 | CASSLGLAGGPEGAQYF
TRBV6-4 | CASSDSGGPHNEQFF
TRBV6-1 | CASSAPGTFAYEQYF